Each of the 23 T cell receptor beta chains below was sequenced from the same sample in a study of blood T cell repertoires in COVID-19. Generated by immunoSEQ multiplex PCR, the TCRdb table keeps only in-frame clones and is missing some. The repertoire includes roughly 160,000 clones, roughly 80% of them detected once, and roughly 6% sits in the top ten. Sequenced input: PBMCs or T cells enriched from blood (not recorded which). The receptors here all came from a woman between 40 and 50 years old with acute COVID-19.

The rearrangement uses TRBV7-8 and TRBJ1-5, with D possibly matching TRBD1 (5 bases). Germline loops: CDR1 SGHVS, CDR2 FQNEAQ. The V end lost 1 base, the J end lost 5 bases, and 6 bases lay between the germline ends. The CDR3 contains 13 residues. The CDR3 DNA reads TGTGCCAGCAGCTTAGTAGGGGATCAGCCCCAGCATTTT. Its translation is CASSLVGDQPQHF.

The genes are TRBV11-2 and TRBJ1-1; no definite D call. The germline CDR1 and CDR2 sequences are SGHAT and FQNNGV. There are 12 residues in the CDR3. Trimming stripped 5 bases from V and 8 bases from J, with 12 bases between. The CDR3 spells CASSPEVGEAFF. In DNA form, the CDR3 reads TGTGCCAGCAGCCCCGAGGTAGGAGAAGCTTTCTTT.

V is TRBV7-3 and J is TRBJ2-1; D may be TRBD2 (6 bases). V was clipped by 5 bases and J by 4 bases, with 12 bases between them. Germline CDR1 SGHTA, CDR2 FQGTGA. CDR3 size: 14 residues. In nucleotides, the CDR3 is TGTGCCAGCAGCCCTCCGGGAGAATACAATGAGCAGTTCTTC. It specifies CASSPPGEYNEQFF.

V is TRBV11-2 and J is TRBJ2-1, with TRBD2 matching 12 bases. CDR3 length: 16 amino acids. CDR1 and CDR2 (germline): SGHAT, FQNNGV. V dropped 5 bases and J dropped 5; count of bases not matched to a gene: 7. The CDR3 region is CASSRWTSGTNNEQFF. The DNA for the CDR3 is TGTGCCAGCAGCCGTTGGACTAGCGGGACGAACAATGAGCAGTTCTTC.

The chain combines TRBV6-6 with TRBJ2-7, with TRBD2 identical over 16 bases. In germline, CDR1 is MNHNY, CDR2 SVGAGI (reference sequence). V dropped 6 bases and J dropped 9; count of bases not matched to a gene: 23. CDR3 length equals 20 residues. CDR3 in DNA: TGTGCCAGCAGCCACTCATACCTTGGGACTAGCGGGAGGGCGGTTGTAGGGCAGTACGTC. It encodes CASSHSYLGTSGRAVVGQYV.

J is TRBJ2-1 and V is TRBV7-8; a weak D match, TRBD2 (5 bases). Germline CDR1 reads SGHVS; CDR2 reads FQNEAQ. The CDR3 contains 13 residues. V gave up 6 bases and J gave up 5 bases, with 11 bases separating them. CDR3 bases: TGTGCCAGCAGTCAAGGGCGGGACAATGAGCAGTTCTTC. Translated, it gives CASSQGRDNEQFF.

The sample holds a few counts of this clone. The chain links TRBV6-5 to TRBJ2-3; D may be TRBD1 (6 bases). This CDR3 has 12 residues. The V and J ends lost 6 bases and 3 bases respectively, with 7 bases between them. Germline assignment: CDR1 MNHEY and CDR2 SVGAGI. Here the CDR3 DNA reads TGTGCCAGCAGCCAGGGGACAGATACGCAGTATTTT. It translates to CASSQGTDTQYF.

J is TRBJ2-1 and V is TRBV3-1 (or the pseudogene TRBV3-2); 7 bases align to TRBD2. The length of the CDR3 is 16 residues. Trimming removed 2 bases from V and 6 bases from J; junction bases left unmatched: 10. CDR1 is LGHDT, CDR2 YNNKEL, per germline (reference sequence). The CDR3 sequence is CASSQNSGVGSNEQFF. In nucleotides, the CDR3 is TGTGCCAGCAGCCAAAACAGCGGGGTCGGATCCAATGAGCAGTTCTTC.

V is TRBV29-1 and J is TRBJ2-1; TRBD2 matches 12 bases. Per germline, CDR1 SQVTM and CDR2 ANQGSEA. This CDR3 is built from 15 residues. V was clipped by 6 bases and J by 8 bases; unmatched bases: 11. The CDR3 DNA sequence: TGCAGCGTCGCACCGACTAGCGGGAGTGGGGATGAGCAGTTCTTC. Its translation is CSVAPTSGSGDEQFF.

The rearrangement uses TRBV5-1 and TRBJ2-1, with 11 bases identical to TRBD2. Germline trimming cut 0 bases from V and 4 bases from J; bases unmatched to any gene: 15. CDR1 SGHRS and CDR2 YFSETQ come from the germline V gene. The CDR3 loop spans 20 amino acids. CDR3 amino acids: CASSLVFSGRARETYNEQFF. The DNA of the CDR3 is TGCGCCAGCAGCTTGGTCTTTAGCGGGAGGGCCCGGGAAACTTACAATGAGCAGTTCTTC.

V gene TRBV5-1 combines with J gene TRBJ2-1; D is possibly TRBD2 (5 bases). Looked up from germline, CDR1 is SGHRS and CDR2 is YFSETQ. With 4 bases removed from V and 2 bases from J, the gap between germline ends came to 16 bases. There are 16 residues in the CDR3. CDR3 loop: CASSDGSGSAYNEQFF. Written as DNA, the CDR3 is TGCGCCAGCAGCGATGGGAGCGGTAGCGCCTACAATGAGCAGTTCTTC.

The chain uses TRBV3-1 (or the pseudogene TRBV3-2) and TRBJ2-5; 12 nucleotides match TRBD2. V shed 1 base, J shed 7 bases, and the junction held 1 base outside the gene matches. Germline CDR1 LGHDT, CDR2 YNNKEL (reference sequence). The CDR3 contains 14 residues. The CDR3 DNA is TGTGCCAGCAGCCAAGGACTAGCGGGGGCGACCCAGTACTTC. Amino acid sequence: CASSQGLAGATQYF.

This sequence joins TRBV18 and TRBJ2-7; D is possibly TRBD1 (6 bases). Germline CDR1 and CDR2: KGHSH and LQKENI. Trimming pared 1 base from V and 4 bases from J, leaving 11 bases between. The CDR3 has 14 residues. The CDR3 reads CASSPQGRGYEQYF. The CDR3 DNA reads as TGTGCCAGCTCACCACAAGGCAGGGGATACGAGCAGTACTTC.

The chain joins TRBV5-1 to TRBJ1-2; TRBD1 aligns across 9 bases. This CDR3 is built from 18 residues. The V and J ends lost 1 base and 5 bases, in that order; junction bases with no gene match: 15. CDR1 is SGHRS, CDR2 YFSETQ, per germline. CDR3 in amino acids: CASSLPRGTGQPLYGYTF. As DNA, the CDR3 is TGCGCCAGCAGCTTGCCCCGGGGGACAGGGCAGCCCCTTTATGGCTACACCTTC.

This chain connects TRBV30 to TRBJ1-5; D ambiguous. Germline CDR1 and CDR2: GTSNPN and SVGIG (reference sequence). Trimming removed 4 bases from V and 3 bases from J, with 10 bases in between. The CDR3 is made up of 13 amino acids. In nucleotides, the CDR3 is TGTGCCTGGAATGTCTTCCCCAATCAGCCCCAGCATTTT. Translation: CAWNVFPNQPQHF.

This clone appeared once. The genes are TRBV6-4 and TRBJ2-7, with D possibly matching TRBD1 (6 bases). The germline gives CDR1 MRHNA, CDR2 SNTAGT. With 1 base removed from V and 6 bases from J, the gap between germline ends came to 13 bases. The CDR3 totals 14 residues. The CDR3 nucleotides read TGTGCCAGCAGTGACTGCAGGGGAAGATCCGAGCAGTACTTC. Translated: CASSDCRGRSEQYF.

The CDR3 DNA is TGTGCCACCAGCGACTCCGGGACAGGGAACAATGAGCAGTTCTTC. This gives the protein CATSDSGTGNNEQFF. The chain carries TRBV15 and TRBJ2-1, with 9 bases lining up with TRBD1. This CDR3 comprises 15 residues. The ends lost 5 bases at V and 5 bases at J; junction bases unmatched: 7. Germline lookup yields CDR1 LNHNV and CDR2 YYDKDF (reference sequence).

This clone was detected only once. Other DNA sequences within the sample encode an identical CDR3. The chain links TRBV11-2 to TRBJ2-2, with D unresolved. CDR1 and CDR2 (germline): SGHAT, FQNNGV. V lost 1 base and J lost 4, with 7 bases in between. CDR3 length: 14 amino acids. Written as DNA, the CDR3 is TGTGCCAGCAGCTTAGGGCAAACCACCGGGGAGCTGTTTTTT. This sequence encodes CASSLGQTTGELFF.

The J gene is TRBJ1-2, the V gene TRBV18, with D maybe TRBD1 (5 bases). V lost 4 bases and J 0 bases, leaving 15 bases between the germline ends. The germline V gene has CDR1 KGHSH and CDR2 LQKENI. The CDR3 covers 16 residues. The CDR3 region has the DNA TGTGCCAGCTCACTCCCGGGGGGGACGGCTAACTATGGCTACACCTTC. Its protein product is CASSLPGGTANYGYTF.

This chain connects TRBV6-5 to TRBJ1-1, with 7 bases fitting TRBD1. CDR1 MNHEY and CDR2 SVGAGI come from the germline V gene. V trimming: 6 bases; J trimming: 4 bases; junction bases outside the gene matches: 2. The CDR3 runs to 12 residues. Written as DNA, the CDR3 is TGTGCCAGCAGGAGGGGGCTCACTGAAGCTTTCTTT. Amino acid sequence: CASRRGLTEAFF.

This chain uses TRBV3-1 (or the pseudogene TRBV3-2) with TRBJ2-1; 8 bases line up with TRBD2. With V trimmed by 3 bases and J by 2 bases, 6 bases remained unmatched. CDR1 is LGHDT, CDR2 YNNKEL, per germline (reference sequence). This CDR3 contains 16 residues. The CDR3 DNA follows: TGTGCCAGCAGCCAGGCCCCGGGACTAGCCTACAATGAGCAGTTCTTC. Translated: CASSQAPGLAYNEQFF.

The V and J genes are TRBV7-9 and TRBJ1-3; D is undetermined. Germline CDR1 and CDR2: SEHNR and FQNEAQ (reference sequence). V dropped 5 bases and J dropped 1 base, with 9 bases sitting between them. The CDR3 sequence is 14 residues long. CDR3 in amino acids: CASSPNSSGNTIYF. The CDR3 nucleotides read TGTGCCAGCAGCCCAAACAGTTCTGGAAACACCATATATTTT.

The chain uses TRBV28 and TRBJ2-1; 10 bases match TRBD2. The J segment lost 6 bases and the V segment lost 6 bases, leaving 11 bases of the junction unmatched. Germline values: CDR1 MDHEN, CDR2 SYDVKM. This CDR3 region has 16 residues. DNA for the CDR3: TGTGCCAGCAGGGGCAGGGCTAGCGGGAGTATCAATGAGCAGTTCTTC. It translates to CASRGRASGSINEQFF.